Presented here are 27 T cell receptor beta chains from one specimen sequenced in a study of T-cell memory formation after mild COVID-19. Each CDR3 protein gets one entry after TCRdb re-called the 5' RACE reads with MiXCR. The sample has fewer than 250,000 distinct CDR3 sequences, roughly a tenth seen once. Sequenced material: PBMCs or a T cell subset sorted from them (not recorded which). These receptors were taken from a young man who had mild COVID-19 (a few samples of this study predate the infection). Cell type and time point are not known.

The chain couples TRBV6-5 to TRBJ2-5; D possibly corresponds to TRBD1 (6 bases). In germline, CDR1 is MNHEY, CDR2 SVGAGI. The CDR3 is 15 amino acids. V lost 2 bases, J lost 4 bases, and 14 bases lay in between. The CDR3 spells CASSYGQVGGETQYF. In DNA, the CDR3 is TGTGCCAGCAGTTACGGTCAAGTAGGGGGAGAGACCCAGTACTTC.

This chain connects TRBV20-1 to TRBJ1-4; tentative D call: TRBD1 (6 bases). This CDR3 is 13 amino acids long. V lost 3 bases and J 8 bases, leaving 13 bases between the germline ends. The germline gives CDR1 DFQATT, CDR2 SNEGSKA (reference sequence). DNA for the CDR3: TGCAGTGCTAGCCGACAGGTTGTAGAAAAACTGTTTTTT. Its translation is CSASRQVVEKLFF.

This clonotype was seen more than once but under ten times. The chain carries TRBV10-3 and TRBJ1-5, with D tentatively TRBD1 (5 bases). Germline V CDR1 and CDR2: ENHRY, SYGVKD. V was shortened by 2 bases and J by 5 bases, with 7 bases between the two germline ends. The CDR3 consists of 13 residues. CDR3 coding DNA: TGTGCCATCAGTGAGACGGGGGATCAGCCCCAGCATTTT. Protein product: CAISETGDQPQHF.

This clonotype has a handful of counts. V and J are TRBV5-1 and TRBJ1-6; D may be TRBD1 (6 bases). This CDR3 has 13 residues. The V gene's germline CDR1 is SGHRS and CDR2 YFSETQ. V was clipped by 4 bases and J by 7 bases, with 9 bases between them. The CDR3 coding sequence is TGCGCCAGCAGCCCGGACAGAAATTCACCCCTCCACTTT. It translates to CASSPDRNSPLHF.

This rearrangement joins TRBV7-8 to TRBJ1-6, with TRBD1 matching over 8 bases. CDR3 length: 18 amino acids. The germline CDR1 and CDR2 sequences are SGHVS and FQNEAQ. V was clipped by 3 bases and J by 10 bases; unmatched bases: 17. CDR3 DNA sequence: TGTGCCAGCAGCTTTCGCTTGGGACAGGAGTTCTTATTCTCACCCCTCCACTTT. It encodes CASSFRLGQEFLFSPLHF.

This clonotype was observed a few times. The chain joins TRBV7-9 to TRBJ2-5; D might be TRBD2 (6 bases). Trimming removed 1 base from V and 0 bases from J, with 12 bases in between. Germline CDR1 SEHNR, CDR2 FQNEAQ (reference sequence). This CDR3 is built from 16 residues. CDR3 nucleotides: TGTGCCAGCAGCTTAGGGGGTTGGACTAACCAAGAGACCCAGTACTTC. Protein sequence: CASSLGGWTNQETQYF. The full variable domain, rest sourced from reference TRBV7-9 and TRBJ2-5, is DTGVSQNPRHKITKRGQNVTFRCDPISEHNRLYWYRQTLGQGPEFLTYFQNEAQLEKSRLLSDRFSAERPKGSFSTLEIQRTEQGDSAMYLCASSLGGWTNQETQYFGPGTRLLVL.

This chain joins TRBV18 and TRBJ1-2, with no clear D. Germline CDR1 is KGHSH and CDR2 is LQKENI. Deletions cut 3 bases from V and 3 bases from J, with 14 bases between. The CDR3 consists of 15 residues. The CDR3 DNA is TGTGCCAGCTCACCTATCATACTACGGGACTATGGCTACACCTTC. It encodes CASSPIILRDYGYTF.

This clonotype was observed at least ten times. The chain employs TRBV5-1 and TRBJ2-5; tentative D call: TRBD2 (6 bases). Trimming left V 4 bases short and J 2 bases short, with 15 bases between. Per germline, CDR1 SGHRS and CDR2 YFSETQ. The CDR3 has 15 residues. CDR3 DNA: TGCGCCAGCAGCGTAAGCCGGGGGAAACAAGAGACCCAGTACTTC. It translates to CASSVSRGKQETQYF.

The CDR3 spells CASSQASSSYNEQFF. As DNA, the CDR3 is TGTGCCAGCAGCCAAGCCTCGAGCTCCTACAATGAGCAGTTCTTC. V is TRBV4-2 and J is TRBJ2-1, with D unclear. The V gene lost 1 base and the J gene lost 0 bases, with 7 bases spanning the gap. This CDR3 comprises 15 residues. Germline-derived CDR1 and CDR2 are LGHNA and YNFKEQ.

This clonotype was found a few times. This chain's CDR3 is CASSLAVRGDEQFF. For the CDR3, the DNA is TGTGCCAGCAGCTTAGCGGTCAGGGGCGATGAGCAGTTCTTC. V is TRBV7-6 and J is TRBJ2-1; TRBD1 is a possible D gene (6 bases). Germline CDR1 SGHVS, CDR2 FNYEAQ. Between the trimmed V and J ends, which lost 0 bases and 8 bases, there was a span of 11 bases. This CDR3 spans 14 amino acids.

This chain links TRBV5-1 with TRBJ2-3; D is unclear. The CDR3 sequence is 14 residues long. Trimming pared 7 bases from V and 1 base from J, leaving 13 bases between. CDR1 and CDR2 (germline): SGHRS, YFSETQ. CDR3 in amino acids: CASRPGLRTDTQYF. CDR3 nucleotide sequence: TGCGCCAGCCGCCCCGGCCTCCGCACAGATACGCAGTATTTT.

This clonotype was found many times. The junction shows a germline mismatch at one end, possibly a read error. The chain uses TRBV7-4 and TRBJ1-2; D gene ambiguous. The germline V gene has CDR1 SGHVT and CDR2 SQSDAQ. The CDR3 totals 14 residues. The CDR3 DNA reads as TGTGCCAGCATCTTAGGCGGCTACTCCCCCGACTACACCTTC. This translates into CASILGGYSPDYTF.

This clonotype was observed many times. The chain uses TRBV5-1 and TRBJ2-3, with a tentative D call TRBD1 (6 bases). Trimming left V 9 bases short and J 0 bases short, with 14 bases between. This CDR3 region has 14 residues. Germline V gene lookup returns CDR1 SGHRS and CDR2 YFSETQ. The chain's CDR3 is CATTIGQSTDTQYF. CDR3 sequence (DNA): TGCGCCACCACTATTGGACAGAGCACAGATACGCAGTATTTT.

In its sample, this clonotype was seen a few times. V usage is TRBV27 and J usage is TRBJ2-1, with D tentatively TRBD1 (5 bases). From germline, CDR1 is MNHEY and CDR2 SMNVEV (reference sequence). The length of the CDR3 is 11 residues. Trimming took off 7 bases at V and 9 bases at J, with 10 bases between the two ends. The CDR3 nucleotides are TGTGCCAGCACATCCAGGGCTGAGCAGTTCTTC. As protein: CASTSRAEQFF.

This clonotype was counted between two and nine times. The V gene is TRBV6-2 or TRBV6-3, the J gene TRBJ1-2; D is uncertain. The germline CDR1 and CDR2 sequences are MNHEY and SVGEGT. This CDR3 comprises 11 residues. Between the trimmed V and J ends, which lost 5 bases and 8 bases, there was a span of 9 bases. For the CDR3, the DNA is TGTGCCAGCAGTCCCGACGGGGGCTACACCTTC. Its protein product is CASSPDGGYTF.

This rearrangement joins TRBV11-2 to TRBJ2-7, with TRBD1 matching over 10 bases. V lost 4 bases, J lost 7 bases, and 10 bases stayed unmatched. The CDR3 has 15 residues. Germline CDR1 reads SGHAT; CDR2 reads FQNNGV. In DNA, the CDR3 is TGTGCCAGCAGCTCTCCTTATGGGACAGGGGTAGAGCAGTACTTC. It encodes CASSSPYGTGVEQYF.

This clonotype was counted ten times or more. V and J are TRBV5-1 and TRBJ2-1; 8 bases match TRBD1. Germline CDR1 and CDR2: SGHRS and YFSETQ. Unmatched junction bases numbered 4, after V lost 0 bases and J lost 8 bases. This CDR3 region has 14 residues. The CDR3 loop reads CASSLALTGDEQFF. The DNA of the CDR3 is TGCGCCAGCAGCTTGGCATTGACAGGGGATGAGCAGTTCTTC.

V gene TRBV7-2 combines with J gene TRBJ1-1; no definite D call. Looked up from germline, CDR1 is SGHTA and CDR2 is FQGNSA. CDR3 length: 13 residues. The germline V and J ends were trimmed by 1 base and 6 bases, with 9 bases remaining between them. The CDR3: CASSLVGPSEAFF. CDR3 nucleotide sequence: TGTGCCAGCAGCTTAGTTGGACCCTCTGAAGCTTTCTTT.

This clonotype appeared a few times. The CDR3, as DNA: TGCGCCAGCAGCCCCCGAGATAGCGGGGGCTTATACAATGAGCAGTTCTTC. Translated: CASSPRDSGGLYNEQFF. V is TRBV4-1 and J is TRBJ2-1; TRBD2 aligns across 9 bases. After removal of 4 bases from V and 4 bases from J, the junction contained 11 bases not matched to a gene. The CDR3 is 17 residues long. CDR1 and CDR2 (germline): MGHRA, YSYEKL.

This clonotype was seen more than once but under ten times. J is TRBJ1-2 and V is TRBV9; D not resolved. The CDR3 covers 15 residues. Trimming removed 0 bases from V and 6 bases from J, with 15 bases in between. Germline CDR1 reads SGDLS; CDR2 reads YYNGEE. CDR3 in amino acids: CASSVDPSYPHGYTF. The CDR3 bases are TGTGCCAGCAGCGTAGATCCATCCTACCCCCATGGCTACACCTTC.

The CDR3 sequence: CASGRGQSQPQHF. CDR3 coding DNA: TGTGCCAGCGGCCGGGGGCAGAGCCAGCCCCAGCATTTT. This chain joins TRBV25-1 and TRBJ1-5, with a weak D call TRBD1 (6 bases). Germline V gives CDR1 MGHDK, CDR2 SYGVNS. This CDR3 comprises 13 residues. V was pared by 8 bases and J by 7 bases, with 15 bases between.

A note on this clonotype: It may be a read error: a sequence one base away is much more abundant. CDR3 in amino acids: CASSLAAGRVNTGAFF. As DNA, the CDR3 is TGTGCCAGCAGCTTAGCGGCAGGGCGGGTGAACACTGGAGCTTTCTTT. The chain has TRBV7-9 and TRBJ1-1, with D possibly matching TRBD1 (5 bases). The CDR3 is 16 amino acids. Germline assignment: CDR1 SEHNR and CDR2 FQNEAQ (reference sequence). Together with reference TRBV7-9 and TRBJ1-1, the CDR3 gives the full variable domain: DTGVSQNPRHKITKRGQNVTFRCDPISEHNRLYWYRQTLGQGPEFLTYFQNEAQLEKSRLLSDRFSAERPKGSFSTLEIQRTEQGDSAMYLCASSLAAGRVNTGAFFGQGTRLTVV.

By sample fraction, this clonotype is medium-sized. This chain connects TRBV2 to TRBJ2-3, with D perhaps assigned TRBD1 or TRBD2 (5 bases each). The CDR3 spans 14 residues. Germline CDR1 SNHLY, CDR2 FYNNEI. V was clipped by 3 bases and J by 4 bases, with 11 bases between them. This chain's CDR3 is CASSERGHADTQYF. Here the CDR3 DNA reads TGTGCCAGCAGTGAGAGGGGCCACGCAGATACGCAGTATTTT.

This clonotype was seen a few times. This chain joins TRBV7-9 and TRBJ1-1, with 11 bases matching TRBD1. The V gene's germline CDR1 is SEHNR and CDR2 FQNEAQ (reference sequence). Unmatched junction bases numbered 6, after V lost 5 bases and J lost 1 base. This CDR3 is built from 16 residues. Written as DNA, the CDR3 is TGTGCCAGCAGCATCGGGACAGGGGGACGGAACACTGAAGCTTTCTTT. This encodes CASSIGTGGRNTEAFF. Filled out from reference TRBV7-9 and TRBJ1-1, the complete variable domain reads DTGVSQNPRHKITKRGQNVTFRCDPISEHNRLYWYRQTLGQGPEFLTYFQNEAQLEKSRLLSDRFSAERPKGSFSTLEIQRTEQGDSAMYLCASSIGTGGRNTEAFFGQGTRLTVV.

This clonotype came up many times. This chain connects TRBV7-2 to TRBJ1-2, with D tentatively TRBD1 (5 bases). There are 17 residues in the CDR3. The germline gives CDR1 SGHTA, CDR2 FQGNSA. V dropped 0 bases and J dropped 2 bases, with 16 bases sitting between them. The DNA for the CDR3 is TGTGCCAGCAGCTTAGCATCGGCAGGGTCTACAAACTATGGCTACACCTTC. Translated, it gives CASSLASAGSTNYGYTF.

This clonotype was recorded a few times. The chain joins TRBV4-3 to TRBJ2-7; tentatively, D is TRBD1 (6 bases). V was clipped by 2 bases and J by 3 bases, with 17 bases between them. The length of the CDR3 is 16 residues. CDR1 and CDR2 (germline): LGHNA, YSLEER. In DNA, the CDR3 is TGCGCCAGCAGCCAAAGGTGGGGGCACTCTCGCTACGAGCAGTACGTC. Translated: CASSQRWGHSRYEQYV.

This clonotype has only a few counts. The CDR3 reads CASSTRQGGTGELFF. The CDR3 DNA follows: TGTGCCAGCAGTACGCGACAGGGCGGGACCGGGGAGCTGTTTTTT. The rearrangement uses TRBV27 and TRBJ2-2; TRBD1 matches at 7 bases. The germline V gene encodes CDR1 MNHEY and CDR2 SMNVEV (reference sequence). V lost 5 bases and J lost 5; bases outside the gene matches: 8. This CDR3 region has 15 residues.